A single sample is the source of the 13 T cell receptor beta chains below, sequenced in a study of technical replicates of blood from several donors. Clones were read by immunoSEQ multiplex PCR, and TCRdb kept only the in-frame ones, dropping some. The sample carries about 70,000 clones, 95% to 97% recorded once. Sequencing input: T cells isolated from PBMCs. The receptor source for this set is a human donor in good health.

CDR3 loop: CASSLETSGMTYEQYF. DNA of the CDR3: TGCGCCAGCAGCTTGGAGACTAGCGGGATGACCTACGAGCAGTACTTC. The rearrangement uses TRBV5-1 and TRBJ2-7; 11 bases fit TRBD2. CDR1 SGHRS and CDR2 YFSETQ come from the germline V gene. The CDR3 contains 16 residues. V lost 0 bases and J lost 2; bases outside the gene matches: 4.

The chain has TRBV27 and TRBJ1-5, with 12 nucleotides matching TRBD1. V lost 10 bases and J lost 6; bases outside the gene matches: 10. CDR3 length: 15 residues. Germline CDR1 MNHEY, CDR2 SMNVEV (reference sequence). In nucleotides, the CDR3 is TGTGCCACCAGACTGGGACAGGGGGCTTCTCAGCCCCAGCATTTT. Its protein product is CATRLGQGASQPQHF.

The chain has TRBV18 and TRBJ2-2, with 9 bases identical to TRBD2. Germline trimming cut 0 bases from V and 5 bases from J; bases unmatched to any gene: 1. CDR3 size: 15 residues. Germline assignment: CDR1 KGHSH and CDR2 LQKENI. CDR3 bases: TGTGCCAGCTCACCACCGGCGGGGGGGACCGGGGAGCTGTTTTTT. Its translation: CASSPPAGGTGELFF.

The genes are TRBV18 and TRBJ1-1, with D uncertain. V was trimmed by 4 bases and J by 1 base, leaving 7 bases between them. Germline CDR1 KGHSH, CDR2 LQKENI. CDR3 length: 13 amino acids. The CDR3 sequence: CASSQGENTEAFF. The CDR3 region has the DNA TGTGCCAGCTCACAAGGAGAGAACACTGAAGCTTTCTTT.

The V gene is TRBV27, the J gene TRBJ2-7, with a possible D match to TRBD1 (6 bases). CDR1 is MNHEY, CDR2 SMNVEV, per germline (reference sequence). CDR3 length: 14 amino acids. V dropped 7 bases and J dropped 2 bases, with 15 bases sitting between them. CDR3 sequence reads: CASNSAGQPYEQYF. The CDR3 nucleotides read TGTGCCAGCAATTCGGCTGGACAGCCCTACGAGCAGTACTTC.

The rearrangement uses TRBV2 and TRBJ1-4; 7 bases match TRBD1. There are 14 residues in the CDR3. Germline V lookup: CDR1 SNHLY, CDR2 FYNNEI. V was clipped by 5 bases and J by 1 base; unmatched bases: 1. CDR3 sequence: CASSWTGTNEKLFF. In DNA form, the CDR3 reads TGTGCCAGCAGTTGGACAGGAACTAATGAAAAACTGTTTTTT.

V is TRBV11-3 and J is TRBJ2-1; 10 positions agree with TRBD1. The ends lost 6 bases at V and 8 bases at J; junction bases unmatched: 13. Germline CDR1 is SGHNT and CDR2 is YENEEA. The CDR3 has 16 residues. The chain's CDR3 is CASSQSPGQGFHEQFF. CDR3 nucleotide sequence: TGTGCCAGCAGTCAATCCCCGGGACAGGGGTTCCATGAGCAGTTCTTC.

The chain couples TRBV7-9 to TRBJ2-1, with TRBD2 matching 8 bases. The germline gives CDR1 SEHNR, CDR2 FQNEAQ (reference sequence). The CDR3 is 16 residues long. Trimming at V came to 4 bases and at J to 0 bases, leaving 5 bases not matched to a gene. The CDR3 DNA reads as TGTGCCAGCAGCTCGGGGGGGCCAAGCTCCTACAATGAGCAGTTCTTC. It yields the protein CASSSGGPSSYNEQFF.

This clone was detected once. This chain joins TRBV5-1 and TRBJ2-3; TRBD1 matches at 12 bases. This CDR3 region has 19 residues. CDR1 is SGHRS, CDR2 YFSETQ, per germline. The V and J ends lost 0 bases and 3 bases, in that order; junction bases with no gene match: 11. The CDR3 DNA follows: TGCGCCAGCAGCTTGGTTCTTAAGGGACAGGGGGCAGGTACAGATACGCAGTATTTT. Its translation is CASSLVLKGQGAGTDTQYF.

The V gene is TRBV5-1, the J gene TRBJ2-1, with unresolved D. Germline-derived CDR1 and CDR2 are SGHRS and YFSETQ. The CDR3 runs to 13 residues. Trimming took 0 bases from V and 4 from J, leaving 5 bases between them. The CDR3 DNA reads TGCGCCAGCAGCTTGGAGAGTTACAATGAGCAGTTCTTC. Translating it yields CASSLESYNEQFF.

The chain links TRBV7-6 to TRBJ2-7; D is ambiguous. The V end was cut by 3 bases, the J end by 0 bases, with 6 bases between. Germline V CDR1 and CDR2: SGHVS, FNYEAQ. The CDR3 extends over 13 amino acids. As DNA, the CDR3 is TGTGCCAGCAGCTTTAGTCTCTCCTACGAGCAGTACTTC. It encodes CASSFSLSYEQYF.

J is TRBJ2-7 and V is TRBV29-1; 7 bases line up with TRBD1. Trimming removed 4 bases from V and 4 bases from J; junction bases left unmatched: 10. This CDR3 comprises 14 residues. Germline V gene data show CDR1 as SQVTM and CDR2 as ANQGSEA. The CDR3 here is CSVGSLGQSYEQYF. The DNA for the CDR3 is TGCAGCGTTGGTTCTTTGGGACAGTCATACGAGCAGTACTTC.

This CDR3 is CAWTPSGGRWQPQHF. Here the CDR3 DNA reads TGTGCCTGGACCCCCTCCGGGGGACGGTGGCAGCCCCAGCATTTT. The chain uses TRBV30 and TRBJ1-5; perhaps TRBD1 as D (5 bases). The V end was cut by 4 bases, the J end by 7 bases, with 20 bases between. The CDR3 is 15 residues long. Germline V gene lookup returns CDR1 GTSNPN and CDR2 SVGIG (reference sequence). Together with reference TRBV30 and TRBJ1-5, the CDR3 gives the full variable domain: SQTIHQWPATLVQPVGSPLSLECTVEGTSNPNLYWYRQAAGRGLQLLFYSVGIGQISSEVPQNLSASRPQDRQFILSSKKLLLSDSGFYLCAWTPSGGRWQPQHFGDGTRLSIL.